This T cell receptor (beta chain) appears in the sequencing data of a study of cytomegalovirus exposure and HLA in healthy donors. Trimming cost V 0 bases and J 2 bases, with 9 bases left between them. This CDR3 is 15 amino acids long. Germline lookup yields CDR1 SGHRS and CDR2 YFSETQ. A few counts support this clone. In the PCR, 60 Vbeta and 13 Jbeta primers were used. Generated by immunoSEQ multiplex PCR, the TCRdb table keeps only in-frame clones and is missing some. This table has around 150,000 clones, more than 70% appearing once. The gene calls are TRBV5-1 and TRBJ1-3; unclear D gene. This clonotype originated in a man younger than 40 in good health and CMV-seronegative. Material: PBMCs. The CDR3 loop reads CASSLGQLTGNTIYF. The CDR3 DNA follows: TGCGCCAGCAGCTTGGGACAATTAACTGGAAACACCATATATTTT.